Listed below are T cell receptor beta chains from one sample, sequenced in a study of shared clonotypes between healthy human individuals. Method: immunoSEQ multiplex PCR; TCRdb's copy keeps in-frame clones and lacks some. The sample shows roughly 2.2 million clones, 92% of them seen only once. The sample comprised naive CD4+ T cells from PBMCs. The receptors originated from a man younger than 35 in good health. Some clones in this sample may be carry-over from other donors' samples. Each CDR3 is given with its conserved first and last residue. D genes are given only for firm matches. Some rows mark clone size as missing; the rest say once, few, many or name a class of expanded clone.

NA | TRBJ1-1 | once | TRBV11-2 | TGTGCCAGCAGCGTTCCCACAGGGATTGAAGCTTTCTTT | CASSVPTGIEAFF
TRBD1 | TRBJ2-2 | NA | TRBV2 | TGTGCCAGCAGTGACCCCAACGAGGGGGCTGTCGGGGAGCTGTTTTTT | CASSDPNEGAVGELFF
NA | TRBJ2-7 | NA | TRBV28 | TGTGCCAGCAGTCCGCGGGACAGCCTCGACTTC | CASSPRDSLDF
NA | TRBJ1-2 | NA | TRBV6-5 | TGTGCCAGCATCCCAGTTAACTATGGCTACACCTTC | CASIPVNYGYTF
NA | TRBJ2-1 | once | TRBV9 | TGTGCCAGCAGCGTAGAATCTAGCGTCGACTACAATGAGCAGTTCTTC | CASSVESSVDYNEQFF
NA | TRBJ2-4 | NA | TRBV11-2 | TGTGCCAGCAGCCCTGGAGGGGGGTGGGACATTCAGTACTTC | CASSPGGGWDIQYF
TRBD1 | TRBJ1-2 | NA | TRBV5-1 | TGCGCCAGCAGCCCTGGACAGGGAAGCTATGGCTACACCTTC | CASSPGQGSYGYTF
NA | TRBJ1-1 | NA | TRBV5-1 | TGCGCCAGCAGCTTAATAGCTCGTGGGAACACTGAAGCTTTCTTT | CASSLIARGNTEAFF
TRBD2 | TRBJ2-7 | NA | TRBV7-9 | TGTGCCAGCAGCTCACGACTAGCGGGAGCGGGAGAGCAGTACTTC | CASSSRLAGAGEQYF
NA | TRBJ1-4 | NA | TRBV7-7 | TGTGCCAGCAGCTTAGGAGGGGGGAATGAAAAACTGTTTTTT | CASSLGGGNEKLFF
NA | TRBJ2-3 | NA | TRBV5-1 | TGCGCCAGCAGCTTGAGGGGGAGTAGCACAGATACGCAGTATTTT | CASSLRGSSTDTQYF
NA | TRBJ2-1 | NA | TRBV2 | TGTGCCAGCACCCCAGGGTCAAGCTCCTACAATGAGCAGTTCTTC | CASTPGSSSYNEQFF
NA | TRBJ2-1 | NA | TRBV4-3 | TGCGCCAGCAGCCAAGATTGGGGGTTGACGGAGCAGTTCTTC | CASSQDWGLTEQFF
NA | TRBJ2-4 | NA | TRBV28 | TGTGCCAGCAGTTTCCGCGCTGGGGCCAAAAACATTCAGTACTTC | CASSFRAGAKNIQYF
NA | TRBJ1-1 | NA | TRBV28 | TGTGCCAGCACCCCGGCAGGTGTGGGCACTGAAGCTTTCTTT | CASTPAGVGTEAFF
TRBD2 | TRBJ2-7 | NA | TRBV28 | TGTGCCAGCAGTTTTGGGTCGGGAGGGCTTAACGAGCAGTACTTC | CASSFGSGGLNEQYF
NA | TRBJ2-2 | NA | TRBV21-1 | TGTGCCACCCGGGGCAGGGGATTAACTAGCGGGAGGTTAGGCACCGGGGAGCTGTTTTTT | CATRGRGLTSGRLGTGELFF
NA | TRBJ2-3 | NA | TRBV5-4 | TGTGCCAGCAGCCTCTCCTTCTACAGCACAGATACGCAGTATTTT | CASSLSFYSTDTQYF
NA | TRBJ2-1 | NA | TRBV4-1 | TGCGCCAGCAGCCGGGAAGGGAACCACAATGAGCAGTTCTTC | CASSREGNHNEQFF
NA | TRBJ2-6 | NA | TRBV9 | TGTGCCAGCAGCGTAGTTCCTGGGGCCAACGTCCTGACTTTC | CASSVVPGANVLTF
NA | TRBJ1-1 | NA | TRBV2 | TGTGCCAGCATCCGTTCAACGGTGAACACTGAAGCTTTCTTT | CASIRSTVNTEAFF
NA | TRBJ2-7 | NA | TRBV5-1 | TGCGCCAGCAGCCGGGCAGGGGCTAATTCCTACGAGCAGTACTTC | CASSRAGANSYEQYF
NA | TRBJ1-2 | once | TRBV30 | TGTGCCTGGAGTGCCTCGGGCCTGGGGGCCTATGGCTACACCTTC | CAWSASGLGAYGYTF
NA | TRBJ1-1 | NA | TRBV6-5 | TGTGCCAGCAGAACTTTGCGTGGCACTGAAGCTTTCTTT | CASRTLRGTEAFF
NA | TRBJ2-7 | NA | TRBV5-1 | TGCGCCAGCAGCTTGTTTCTGGACGCCTACGAGCAGTACTTC | CASSLFLDAYEQYF
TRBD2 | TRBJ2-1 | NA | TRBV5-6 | TGTGCCAGCAGCCACTGGGGGGGGGATTGGCAGTTCTTC | CASSHWGGDWQFF
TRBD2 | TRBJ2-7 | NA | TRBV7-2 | TGTGCCAGCAGCTTAGAACGGGCTAGCGGGACTTACGAGCAGTACTTC | CASSLERASGTYEQYF
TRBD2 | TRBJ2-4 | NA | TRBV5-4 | TGTGCCAGCAGCTTGGCGTTCGGGGGGAGGGTCATTCAGTACTTC | CASSLAFGGRVIQYF
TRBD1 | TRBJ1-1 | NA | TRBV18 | TGTGCCAGCTCACCGACAGGGGTGGACACTGAAGCTTTCTTT | CASSPTGVDTEAFF
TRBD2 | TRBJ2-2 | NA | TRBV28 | TGTGCCAGCACGTCGTCGGCGGGAGGGGCCGGGGAGCTGTTTTTT | CASTSSAGGAGELFF
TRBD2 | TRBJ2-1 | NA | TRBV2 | TGTGCCAGCAGTGCTTCTAGCGGGAAGAATGAGCAGTTCTTC | CASSASSGKNEQFF
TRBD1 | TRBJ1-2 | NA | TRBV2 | TGTGCCAGCATTGGGGACAGCTATGGCTACACCTTC | CASIGDSYGYTF
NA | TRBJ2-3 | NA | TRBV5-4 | TGTGCCAGCACCCCCAAGGGACCCGGGGAGAATACGCAGTATTTT | CASTPKGPGENTQYF
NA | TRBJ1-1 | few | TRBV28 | TGTGCCAGCAGTCTCCCAGCACTGAACACTGAAGCTTTCTTT | CASSLPALNTEAFF
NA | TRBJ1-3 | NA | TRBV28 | TGTGCCAGCAGTCCGGGAAACACCATATATTTT | CASSPGNTIYF
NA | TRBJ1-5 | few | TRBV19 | TGTGCCAGTAGTACTCGGAGTCTGCCCCAGCATTTT | CASSTRSLPQHF
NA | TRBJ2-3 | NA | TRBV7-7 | TGTGCCAGCAGCCCGGAAGGAGATACGCAGTATTTT | CASSPEGDTQYF
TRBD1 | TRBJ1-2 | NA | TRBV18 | TGTGCCAGCTCATCCGGGACAGCTTCCTATGGCTACACCTTC | CASSSGTASYGYTF
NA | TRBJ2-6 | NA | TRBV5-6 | TGTGCCAGCAGCTTGGGGGGCTCTGGGGCCAACGTCCTGACTTTC | CASSLGGSGANVLTF
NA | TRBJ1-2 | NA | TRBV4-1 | TGCGCCAGCAGCCAAGGGCAGGGGTCTAACTATGGCTACACCTTC | CASSQGQGSNYGYTF
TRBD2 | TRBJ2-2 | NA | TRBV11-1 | TGTGCCAGCAGCCCTCCGGGACTACTTGGCGGGGAGCTGTTTTTT | CASSPPGLLGGELFF
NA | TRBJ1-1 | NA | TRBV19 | TGTGCCAGTAGTATTCGGGGACCCCGAGGGAACACTGAAGCTTTCTTT | CASSIRGPRGNTEAFF
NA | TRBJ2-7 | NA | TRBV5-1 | TGCGCCAGCAGCATGGACAGTTACGAGCAGTACTTC | CASSMDSYEQYF
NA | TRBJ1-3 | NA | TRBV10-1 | TGCGCCAGCAGCTTGGGAAACTCTGGAAACACCATATATTTT | CASSLGNSGNTIYF
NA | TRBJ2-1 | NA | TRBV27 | TGTGCCAGCAGTTACCGACCCTACAATGAGCAGTTCTTC | CASSYRPYNEQFF
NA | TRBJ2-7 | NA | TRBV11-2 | TGTGCCAGCAGCGGCCTGGGAGGATCCTACGAGCAGTACTTC | CASSGLGGSYEQYF
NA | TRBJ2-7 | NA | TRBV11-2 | TGTGCCAGCAGCTTAAACCCCGGAGGATACGAGCAGTACTTC | CASSLNPGGYEQYF
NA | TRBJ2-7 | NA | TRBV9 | TGTGCCAGCAGCGTAGGGGGCATCTTGGGGGAGCAGTACTTC | CASSVGGILGEQYF
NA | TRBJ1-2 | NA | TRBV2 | TGTGCCAGCAGCGCGGACATAGGACATGGCTACACCTTC | CASSADIGHGYTF
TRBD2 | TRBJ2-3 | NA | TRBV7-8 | TGTGCCAGCAGCTTGACTAGCGGGAGCCTAAGAGATACGCAGTATTTT | CASSLTSGSLRDTQYF